This T cell receptor (beta chain) was recovered during a study of Tregs in tolerant kidney transplant recipients (dated by TCRdb to about 2019). Study-level background: Transplants used related donors with nonmyeloablative bone marrow transplantation; mixed chimerism was transient in the human trials. The study applied TCRbeta sequencing to find donor-specific regulatory T cells before combined kidney and bone marrow transplantation and then followed those same cells after transplant.

General study outcomes and caveats: In tolerant patients, donor-specific Tregs expanded more than Tregs overall, which suggests antigen-driven rather than nonspecific expansion. Expanding Tregs with activated donor B cells appeared to identify the most biologically relevant and donor-specific TCRbeta repertoire. Because the PCR primers were changed over time for some patients, nucleotide-level comparison could not be performed across the samples from those patients. The study was limited by small patient numbers, and the findings need validation in larger populations and under other immunosuppression protocols. Biological reproducibility was not directly addressed, though technical replication error appeared minimal.

In the paper's terms, the time point label means: blood sample drawn before combined kidney and bone marrow transplant. Unstimulated Tregs (CD4+CD25+CD127-), CD4+ non-Tregs (CD4+CD25-), CD4 and CD8 cells were FACS-sorted from thawed PBMCs. Patients were several combined kidney and bone marrow transplant recipients from the ITN036ST trial, and only these trial subjects had samples available. Healthy control blood was processed to PBMCs by Ficoll density gradient and cryopreserved, and patient PBMCs were collected before and after transplant. As for this clone: It lacks a known antigen. The observed sequence ends 3 residues before the CDR3 terminus, with the missing tail filled in from the germline J gene.

The CDR3 measures 14 amino acids from cysteine to phenylalanine. Of the CDR3's DNA, 33 bases were read; they are in frame from base 1. Sequences SGHKS (CDR1) and YYEKEE (CDR2) are obtained from the germline V gene (reference sequence). V was cut back by 0 bases and J by 10 bases, leaving a gap of 11 bases between them. For TCRbeta CDR3 sequencing, genomic DNA was extracted from sorted cells using the QIAGEN DNeasy Blood and Tissue Kit. High-throughput TCRbeta CDR3 sequencing, including PCR amplification with bias correction and internal controls, was performed commercially through immunoSEQ. As for the original processing: Unique productive TCRbeta sequences were defined by CDR3 nucleotide sequence where primers matched, otherwise by CDR3 amino acid sequence with Vbeta and Jbeta genes. As a correction for sorting error, sequences shared between sorted populations at a frequency ratio of 2:1 or less were discarded, and the remaining shared sequences were assigned to the higher population. Sequences were defined as donor-reactive when expanded at least 5-fold in CFSE-low cells versus unstimulated cells and present at a frequency of at least 0.01% in CFSE-low cells. Jensen-Shannon divergence, calculated on the top 100 TCRbeta sequences ranked by frequency, was used to quantify repertoire divergence. For any sample with multiple sequencing runs, sorting error was corrected in each run separately before the runs were pooled. The clones in this table, taken by TCRdb from immuneACCESS, are in-frame only. Not every clone is retained; where verified, under half of the shortfall comes from an unresolved V gene, and the cause of the rest is unknown. V, J and clone size were drawn from that table, and D and trimming were deduced from the DNA. This specimen's table enumerates tens of thousands of clones. The ten biggest clones cover about 0.83% of the sample.

This TCR was sampled from a human donor who received a combined kidney and bone marrow transplant. Sequencing was performed on CD4+ T cells from blood, taken before the transplant. The rearrangement joined TRBV5-5 to TRBJ1-6; TRBD1 might be the D gene, on 6 matching bases. The CDR3 bases that were read are TGTGCCAGCAGCTTGGAGGGGGTAGGCTCACCC. Its protein reads: CASSLEGVGSP. The complete CDR3 reads CASSLEGVGSPLHF. When the CDR3 is completed using the reference TRBV5-5 and TRBJ1-6 genes on either side, the full variable domain is DAGVTQSPTHLIKTRGQQVTLRCSPISGHKSVSWYQQVLGQGPQFIFQYYEKEERGRGNFPDRFSARQFPNYSSELNVNALLLGDSALYLCASSLEGVGSPLHFGNGTRLTVT.